The 12 T cell receptor beta chains in this list originate from one sample, sequenced in a study of control samples from healthy donors and cancer patients (dated by TCRdb to between 2020 and 2021). Preparation of the library involved the immunoSEQ multiplex PCR assay. TCRdb stores this immuneACCESS table with in-frame sequences only. Part of the clones is absent; in the studies checked, under half of the shortfall reflects unresolved V genes, and no reason is known for the rest. This sample holds roughly 100,000 clones; around 88% were observed only once. The top ten clones comprise about a fifth of the sample. The sample was PBMCs. The receptors come from a man between 60 and 75 years old with lung cancer.

V gene TRBV11-2 combines with J gene TRBJ2-3; D gene ambiguous. Trimming removed 0 bases at V and 0 bases at J, with 7 bases between. The CDR3 totals 15 residues. Per the germline V gene, CDR1 is SGHAT and CDR2 is FQNNGV. The CDR3 bases are TGTGCCAGCAGCTTAGACACAGACAGCACAGATACGCAGTATTTT. Amino acid sequence: CASSLDTDSTDTQYF.

V and J are TRBV5-1 and TRBJ2-1; D might be TRBD1 (7 bases). Trimming took 4 bases from V and 7 from J, leaving 18 bases between them. The CDR3 runs to 15 residues. Germline V gene lookup returns CDR1 SGHRS and CDR2 YFSETQ. The CDR3 here is CASSTSTTGRNEQFF. CDR3 sequence (DNA): TGCGCCAGCAGCACTTCGACGACAGGGAGGAATGAGCAGTTCTTC.

The chain links TRBV18 to TRBJ2-1; 12 nucleotides match TRBD2. The V and J ends lost 6 bases and 6 bases, in that order; junction bases with no gene match: 6. Germline V gene sequence: CDR1 KGHSH, CDR2 LQKENI. CDR3 length: 15 residues. The CDR3 DNA follows: TGTGCCAGCTCCTCGGGACTAGCGGGTTCCAATGAGCAGTTCTTC. Translated, it gives CASSSGLAGSNEQFF.

This clone was picked up one time. This chain joins TRBV4-1 and TRBJ1-5; 7 bases are shared with TRBD1. The CDR3 totals 17 residues. Germline lookup yields CDR1 MGHRA and CDR2 YSYEKL. V trimming: 1 base; J trimming: 6 bases; junction bases outside the gene matches: 12. CDR3 DNA sequence: TGCGCCAGCAGCCAAGCGTTCAACAGGGGATCTTTTCAGCCCCAGCATTTT. Amino acid sequence: CASSQAFNRGSFQPQHF.

The V gene is TRBV11-3, the J gene TRBJ1-6; D possibly corresponds to TRBD1 (5 bases). Germline V lookup: CDR1 SGHNT, CDR2 YENEEA. Trimming stripped 0 bases from V and 10 bases from J, with 13 bases between. This CDR3 region has 15 residues. The CDR3 region is CASSLDGTGSSPLHF. DNA for the CDR3: TGTGCCAGCAGCTTAGATGGGACGGGCAGCTCACCCCTCCACTTT.

This chain links TRBV5-1 with TRBJ1-5; perhaps TRBD1 as D (5 bases). CDR1 SGHRS and CDR2 YFSETQ come from the germline V gene. Trimming took 4 bases from V and 7 from J, leaving 18 bases between them. The CDR3 extends over 15 amino acids. The CDR3 DNA follows: TGCGCCAGCAGCCCGTACGGGGAGGGGAGCCAGCCCCAGCATTTT. Translating gives CASSPYGEGSQPQHF.

CDR3 amino acids: CASSGQGGEKLFF. The CDR3 region has the DNA TGTGCCAGCAGTGGACAGGGTGGAGAAAAACTGTTTTTT. The rearrangement links TRBV6-2 or TRBV6-3 to TRBJ1-4; 8 bases line up with TRBD1. The CDR3 totals 13 residues. Germline V lookup: CDR1 MNHEY, CDR2 SVGEGT. V gave up 5 bases and J gave up 8 bases; unmatched junction bases: 4.

V gene TRBV5-1 combines with J gene TRBJ1-1; D might be TRBD1 (6 bases). Germline V CDR1 and CDR2: SGHRS, YFSETQ. V lost 4 bases and J lost 7, with 20 bases in between. CDR3 size: 15 residues. CDR3 loop: CASSISPQQGSEAFF. CDR3 bases: TGCGCCAGCAGCATCAGCCCCCAACAGGGAAGTGAAGCTTTCTTT.

This rearrangement joins TRBV11-3 to TRBJ1-6; 8 bases are shared with TRBD1. V lost 5 bases, J lost 4 bases, and 10 bases stayed unmatched. CDR1 and CDR2 from the germline V gene are SGHNT and YENEEA. The CDR3 length is 17 residues. CDR3 residues: CASSLGQGRSYNSPLHF. The CDR3 DNA follows: TGTGCCAGCAGCCTAGGACAGGGCCGGAGTTATAATTCACCCCTCCACTTT.

This chain links TRBV5-4 with TRBJ2-3; D gene uncertain. The CDR3 is made up of 17 amino acids. Deletions cut 4 bases from V and 0 bases from J, with 18 bases between. Germline lookup yields CDR1 SGHNT and CDR2 YYREEE (reference sequence). In DNA form, the CDR3 reads TGTGCCAGCAGCCTAGGCTTTGGGTATGAAAGCACAGATACGCAGTATTTT. Encoded protein: CASSLGFGYESTDTQYF.

The chain carries TRBV18 and TRBJ1-6; 8 nucleotides match TRBD1. Losses at the gene ends were 2 bases for V and 7 bases for J; bases not matched to a gene: 7. CDR1 is KGHSH, CDR2 LQKENI, per germline. CDR3 size: 16 residues. CDR3 residues: CASSPSSRGPNSPLHF. The CDR3 bases are TGTGCCAGCTCACCATCTTCCAGGGGGCCCAATTCACCCCTCCACTTT.

The CDR3 loop is CATSDLSGGGEQFF. CDR3 DNA sequence: TGTGCCACCAGTGATTTGTCAGGGGGAGGTGAGCAGTTCTTC. The chain links TRBV24-1 to TRBJ2-1, with D perhaps TRBD1 (7 bases). This CDR3 spans 14 amino acids. Trimming took 0 bases from V and 9 from J, leaving 11 bases between them. From germline, CDR1 is KGHDR and CDR2 SFDVKD.